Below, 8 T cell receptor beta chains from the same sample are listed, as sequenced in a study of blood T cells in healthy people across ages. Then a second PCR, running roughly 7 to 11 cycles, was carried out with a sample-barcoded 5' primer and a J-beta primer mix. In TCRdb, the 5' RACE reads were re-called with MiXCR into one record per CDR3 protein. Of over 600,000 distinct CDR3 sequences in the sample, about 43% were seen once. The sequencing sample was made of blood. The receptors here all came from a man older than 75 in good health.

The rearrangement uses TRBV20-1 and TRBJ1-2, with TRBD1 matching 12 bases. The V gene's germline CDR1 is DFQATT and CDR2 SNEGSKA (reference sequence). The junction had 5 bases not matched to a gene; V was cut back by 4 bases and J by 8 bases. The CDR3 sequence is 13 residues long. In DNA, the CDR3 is TGCAGTGCTATCGGGACAGGGGGCGCCGGCTACACCTTC. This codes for CSAIGTGGAGYTF.

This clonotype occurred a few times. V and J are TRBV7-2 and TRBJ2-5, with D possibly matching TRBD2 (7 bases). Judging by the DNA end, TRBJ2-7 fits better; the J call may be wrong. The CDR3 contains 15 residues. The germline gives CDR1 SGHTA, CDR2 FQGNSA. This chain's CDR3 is CASSLLSGEGGEQYF. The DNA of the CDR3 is TGTGCCAGCAGCTTATTGTCGGGGGAGGGGGGCGAGCAGTACTTC.

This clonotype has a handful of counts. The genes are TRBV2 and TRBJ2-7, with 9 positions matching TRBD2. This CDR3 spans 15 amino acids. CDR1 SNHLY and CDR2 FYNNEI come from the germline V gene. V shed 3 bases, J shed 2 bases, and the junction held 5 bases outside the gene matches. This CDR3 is CASSEYGTSTYEQYF. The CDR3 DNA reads TGTGCCAGCAGTGAGTACGGGACTAGCACCTACGAGCAGTACTTC.

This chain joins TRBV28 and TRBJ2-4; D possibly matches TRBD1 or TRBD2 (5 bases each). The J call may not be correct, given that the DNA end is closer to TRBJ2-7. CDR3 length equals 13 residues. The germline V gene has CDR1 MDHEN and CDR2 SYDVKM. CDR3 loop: CASRPGPPYEQYF. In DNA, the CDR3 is TGTGCCAGCAGACCGGGACCCCCGTACGAGCAGTACTTC.

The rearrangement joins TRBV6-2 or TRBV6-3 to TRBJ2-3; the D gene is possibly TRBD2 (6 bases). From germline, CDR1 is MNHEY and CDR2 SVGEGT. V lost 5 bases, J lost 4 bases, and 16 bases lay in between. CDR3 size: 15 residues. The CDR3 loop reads CASSRTGVSPDTQYF. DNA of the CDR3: TGTGCCAGCAGTAGGACGGGAGTATCCCCAGATACGCAGTATTTT.

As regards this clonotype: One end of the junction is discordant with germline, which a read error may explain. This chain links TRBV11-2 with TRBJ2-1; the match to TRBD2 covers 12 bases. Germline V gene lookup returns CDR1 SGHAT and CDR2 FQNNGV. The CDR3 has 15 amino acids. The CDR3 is CASSTRLAGASERFF. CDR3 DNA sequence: TGTGCCAGCAGCACCCGACTAGCGGGGGCCTCTGAGCGGTTCTTC.

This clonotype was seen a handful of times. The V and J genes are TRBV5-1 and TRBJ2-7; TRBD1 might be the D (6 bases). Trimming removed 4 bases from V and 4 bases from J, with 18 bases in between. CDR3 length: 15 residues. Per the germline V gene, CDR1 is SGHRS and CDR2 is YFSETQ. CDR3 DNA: TGCGCCAGCAGCCCCGGACAGACCGTTCTTTACGAGCAGTACTTC. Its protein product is CASSPGQTVLYEQYF.

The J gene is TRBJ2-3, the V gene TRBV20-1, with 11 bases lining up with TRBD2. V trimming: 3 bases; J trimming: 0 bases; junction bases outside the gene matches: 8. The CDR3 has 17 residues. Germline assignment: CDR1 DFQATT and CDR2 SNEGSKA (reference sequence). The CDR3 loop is CSASMVSGGASTDTQYF. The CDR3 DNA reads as TGCAGTGCTAGTATGGTTAGCGGGGGGGCCAGCACAGATACGCAGTATTTT.